These T cell receptor beta chains were read from a single sample in a study of blood T cell repertoires in COVID-19. The table came from immunoSEQ multiplex PCR; TCRdb's copy has only in-frame clones and leaves some out. The sample includes 120,000 or so clones, roughly 85% seen only once; the top ten take 4.5% to 5%. The sample consisted of peripheral blood. The origin of the receptors is a human donor in a cohort sampled during active COVID-19. Each CDR3 is given with its conserved first and last residue. D genes are given only for firm matches. Clone size appears in some rows only: once, few, many, or a class for an expanded clone.

size: NA
J: TRBJ2-1
V: TRBV18
D: TRBD1
CDR3: CASSPTGQGNNEQFF
DNA: TGTGCCAGCTCACCCACGGGACAGGGTAACAATGAGCAGTTCTTC

size: NA
J: TRBJ2-3
V: TRBV12-3/TRBV12-4
D: NA
CDR3: CASSLRGLDTQYF
DNA: TGTGCCAGCAGTTTAAGGGGGTTAGATACGCAGTATTTT

size: NA
J: TRBJ2-7
V: TRBV28
D: TRBD1
CDR3: CASSFLRDRPNEQYF
DNA: TGTGCCAGCAGTTTTTTACGGGACAGACCGAACGAGCAGTACTTC

size: NA
J: TRBJ2-7
V: TRBV15
D: TRBD1
CDR3: CATSRPQGYEQYF
DNA: TGTGCCACCAGCAGACCACAGGGGTACGAGCAGTACTTC

size: few
J: TRBJ1-2
V: TRBV2
D: TRBD1
CDR3: CASSRQGDGYTF
DNA: TGTGCCAGCAGTCGACAGGGGGACGGCTACACCTTC

size: NA
J: TRBJ2-7
V: TRBV27
D: NA
CDR3: CASSLSRTFHEQYF
DNA: TGTGCCAGCAGTCTTTCCCGGACTTTTCACGAGCAGTACTTC

size: few
J: TRBJ2-2
V: TRBV30
D: NA
CDR3: CAWKGSGAGELFF
DNA: TGTGCCTGGAAGGGGTCAGGGGCCGGGGAGCTGTTTTTT

size: NA
J: TRBJ2-1
V: TRBV5-5
D: NA
CDR3: CASSFLEGFYNEQFF
DNA: TGTGCCAGCAGCTTTCTAGAAGGATTCTACAATGAGCAGTTCTTC

size: few
J: TRBJ2-5
V: TRBV10-3
D: NA
CDR3: CAISGGRETQYF
DNA: TGTGCCATCAGTGGGGGGCGGGAGACCCAGTACTTC

size: NA
J: TRBJ2-3
V: TRBV3-1/TRBV3-2
D: NA
CDR3: CASSLLLGSTDTQYF
DNA: TGTGCCAGCAGCCTCCTACTGGGCAGCACAGATACGCAGTATTTT

size: NA
J: TRBJ1-1
V: TRBV5-4
D: NA
CDR3: CASSQTGLEAFF
DNA: TGTGCCAGCAGCCAAACGGGACTTGAAGCTTTCTTT

size: NA
J: TRBJ2-1
V: TRBV5-6
D: TRBD2
CDR3: CASSFRRGAYNEQFF
DNA: TGTGCCAGCAGCTTCCGGCGGGGGGCCTACAATGAGCAGTTCTTC

size: NA
J: TRBJ2-7
V: TRBV9
D: NA
CDR3: CASSVTSSVYEQYF
DNA: TGTGCCAGCAGCGTAACATCTAGCGTATACGAGCAGTACTTC

size: NA
J: TRBJ1-3
V: TRBV18
D: NA
CDR3: CASSPPAGPRGGNTIYF
DNA: TGTGCCAGCTCACCCCCGGCCGGGCCTCGGGGAGGAAACACCATATATTTT

size: NA
J: TRBJ2-3
V: TRBV2
D: TRBD2
CDR3: CASGPGLARADTQYF
DNA: TGTGCCAGCGGACCGGGACTAGCGAGGGCAGATACGCAGTATTTT

size: many
J: TRBJ2-1
V: TRBV7-6
D: NA
CDR3: CASSQTTGSYNEQFF
DNA: TGTGCCAGCAGCCAGACGACAGGCTCCTACAATGAGCAGTTCTTC

size: NA
J: TRBJ2-3
V: TRBV9
D: TRBD1
CDR3: CASSLRTGTTTDTQYF
DNA: TGTGCCAGCAGCTTAAGGACAGGGACCACCACAGATACGCAGTATTTT

size: NA
J: TRBJ1-5
V: TRBV28
D: NA
CDR3: CASSPLRDTSNQPQHF
DNA: TGTGCCAGCAGCCCTCTTCGGGACACCTCCAATCAGCCCCAGCATTTT

size: NA
J: TRBJ1-1
V: TRBV2
D: NA
CDR3: CASIRRTGNTEAFF
DNA: TGTGCCAGCATCCGGAGAACGGGGAACACTGAAGCTTTCTTT

size: NA
J: TRBJ2-7
V: TRBV28
D: NA
CDR3: CASSPEGREQYF
DNA: TGTGCCAGCAGCCCAGAGGGCCGCGAGCAGTACTTC

size: NA
J: TRBJ2-7
V: TRBV18
D: NA
CDR3: CASSPNYEQYF
DNA: TGTGCCAGCTCACCCAACTACGAGCAGTACTTC

size: few
J: TRBJ2-1
V: TRBV11-1
D: NA
CDR3: CASSRQEGGPGNEQFF
DNA: TGTGCCAGCTCCCGGCAGGAGGGGGGGCCAGGCAATGAGCAGTTCTTC

size: NA
J: TRBJ2-7
V: TRBV7-9
D: NA
CDR3: CASSSYGYEQYF
DNA: TGTGCCAGCAGCTCGTACGGCTACGAGCAGTACTTC

size: NA
J: TRBJ1-6
V: TRBV6-5
D: NA
CDR3: CASRRLDSNSPLHF
DNA: TGTGCCAGCAGGAGACTAGACAGTAATTCACCCCTCCACTTT

size: once
J: TRBJ2-5
V: TRBV5-1
D: TRBD1
CDR3: CASSVDRGPGETQYF
DNA: TGCGCCAGCAGCGTAGACAGGGGGCCCGGGGAGACCCAGTACTTC

size: NA
J: TRBJ2-2
V: TRBV9
D: TRBD2
CDR3: CASSVAPSGYGELFF
DNA: TGTGCCAGCAGCGTAGCCCCTAGCGGGTATGGGGAGCTGTTTTTT

size: NA
J: TRBJ1-2
V: TRBV5-6
D: TRBD1
CDR3: CASRNPGQGTGYTF
DNA: TGTGCCAGCAGAAATCCGGGACAGGGTACGGGCTACACCTTC

size: NA
J: TRBJ2-5
V: TRBV19
D: TRBD2
CDR3: CASSIGGGRDETQYF
DNA: TGTGCCAGTAGTATCGGCGGGGGGCGCGATGAGACCCAGTACTTC

size: few
J: TRBJ2-2
V: TRBV3-1/TRBV3-2
D: TRBD2
CDR3: CASRTGLAGDLNTGELFF
DNA: TGTGCCAGCAGAACGGGCTTAGCGGGGGACTTGAACACCGGGGAGCTGTTTTTT

size: NA
J: TRBJ2-1
V: TRBV7-3
D: NA
CDR3: CASSFDRSSYNEQFF
DNA: TGTGCCAGCAGCTTTGACAGAAGTTCCTACAATGAGCAGTTCTTC

size: NA
J: TRBJ1-5
V: TRBV21-1
D: NA
CDR3: CASSKTGVEPQHF
DNA: TGTGCCAGCAGCAAGACAGGGGTAGAACCCCAGCATTTT

size: NA
J: TRBJ1-4
V: TRBV27
D: TRBD1
CDR3: CASKKTQGASNEKLFF
DNA: TGTGCCAGCAAAAAAACCCAGGGGGCCTCTAATGAAAAACTGTTTTTT

size: NA
J: TRBJ2-1
V: TRBV5-3
D: TRBD2
CDR3: CARSLLAGGPLWGNEQFF
DNA: TGTGCCAGAAGCTTGCTAGCGGGAGGCCCTCTTTGGGGGAATGAGCAGTTCTTC

size: NA
J: TRBJ1-4
V: TRBV5-1
D: NA
CDR3: CASSLGQGGEKLFF
DNA: TGCGCCAGCAGCTTGGGTCAGGGAGGTGAAAAACTGTTTTTT

size: once
J: TRBJ1-4
V: TRBV5-1
D: TRBD1
CDR3: CASSLDRGDEKLFF
DNA: TGCGCCAGCAGCTTGGACAGGGGGGATGAAAAACTGTTTTTT

size: NA
J: TRBJ2-3
V: TRBV5-1
D: NA
CDR3: CASTAEDTQYF
DNA: TGCGCCAGCACGGCGGAAGATACGCAGTATTTT

size: NA
J: TRBJ2-3
V: TRBV5-1
D: NA
CDR3: CASSISGEGTDTQYF
DNA: TGCGCCAGCAGCATCTCAGGGGAGGGGACAGATACGCAGTATTTT

size: NA
J: TRBJ2-2
V: TRBV9
D: NA
CDR3: CASSPPRTNLGAGELFF
DNA: TGTGCCAGCAGCCCCCCGAGGACTAATCTTGGTGCAGGGGAGCTGTTTTTT

size: NA
J: TRBJ2-7
V: TRBV4-3
D: NA
CDR3: CASNPDTPSSYEQYF
DNA: TGCGCCAGCAACCCGGACACCCCTAGCTCCTACGAGCAGTACTTC

size: NA
J: TRBJ2-3
V: TRBV5-1
D: NA
CDR3: CASTPTGTDTQYF
DNA: TGCGCCAGCACCCCGACAGGCACAGATACGCAGTATTTT

size: NA
J: TRBJ2-2
V: TRBV15
D: TRBD1
CDR3: CATSSGTGGSTGELFF
DNA: TGTGCCACCAGCAGTGGGACAGGGGGCTCGACCGGGGAGCTGTTTTTT

size: NA
J: TRBJ1-6
V: TRBV6-2/TRBV6-3
D: TRBD1
CDR3: CASSWTGDSPLHF
DNA: TGTGCCAGCAGCTGGACAGGGGATTCACCCCTCCACTTT

size: few
J: TRBJ2-1
V: TRBV13
D: TRBD2
CDR3: CASSPPRAGVFSSYNEQFF
DNA: TGTGCCAGCAGCCCACCGCGAGCGGGAGTCTTTAGCTCCTACAATGAGCAGTTCTTC

size: NA
J: TRBJ2-7
V: TRBV10-2
D: NA
CDR3: CASSLQEGSYEQYF
DNA: TGCGCCAGCAGTCTCCAGGAAGGATCCTACGAGCAGTACTTC

size: few
J: TRBJ1-1
V: TRBV11-3
D: NA
CDR3: CASSLRMNTEAFF
DNA: TGTGCCAGCAGCCTCAGAATGAACACTGAAGCTTTCTTT

size: NA
J: TRBJ1-5
V: TRBV19
D: NA
CDR3: CATQGQNSNQPQHF
DNA: TGTGCCACCCAAGGACAGAATAGCAATCAGCCCCAGCATTTT

size: NA
J: TRBJ2-3
V: TRBV2
D: TRBD2
CDR3: CASRREGRLGADTQYF
DNA: TGTGCCAGCCGGCGGGAGGGTCGACTAGGAGCAGATACGCAGTATTTT

size: NA
J: TRBJ1-1
V: TRBV11-2
D: NA
CDR3: CASSLPFRDMNTEAFF
DNA: TGTGCCAGCAGCTTACCGTTCCGGGACATGAACACTGAAGCTTTCTTT

size: NA
J: TRBJ2-1
V: TRBV4-1
D: NA
CDR3: CASSQDSRGRYNEQFF
DNA: TGCGCCAGCAGCCAAGATTCGCGGGGCCGCTACAATGAGCAGTTCTTC

size: NA
J: TRBJ2-3
V: TRBV28
D: NA
CDR3: CASSPMGTAGPRDTQYF
DNA: TGTGCCAGCAGTCCAATGGGGACGGCGGGACCTAGAGATACGCAGTATTTT

size: once
J: TRBJ2-1
V: TRBV3-1/TRBV3-2
D: TRBD2
CDR3: CASSQVSGGRALNEQFF
DNA: TGTGCCAGCAGCCAAGTTTCGGGAGGGAGGGCCCTCAATGAGCAGTTCTTC

size: NA
J: TRBJ2-5
V: TRBV3-1/TRBV3-2
D: TRBD1
CDR3: CASSQGDRGRGETQYF
DNA: TGTGCCAGCAGCCAGGGAGACAGGGGGCGCGGGGAGACCCAGTACTTC

size: NA
J: TRBJ1-2
V: TRBV6-5
D: TRBD1
CDR3: CASTQGGFGYTF
DNA: TGTGCCAGCACTCAGGGGGGCTTTGGCTACACCTTC

size: NA
J: TRBJ2-7
V: TRBV19
D: NA
CDR3: CASSISVHVRSEQYF
DNA: TGTGCCAGTAGTATTTCGGTACACGTGAGGAGCGAGCAGTACTTC

size: NA
J: TRBJ1-1
V: TRBV5-1
D: TRBD1
CDR3: CASSPGQGHTEAFF
DNA: TGCGCCAGCAGCCCCGGACAGGGGCACACTGAAGCTTTCTTT

size: NA
J: TRBJ1-3
V: TRBV5-4
D: NA
CDR3: CASSLGAGQVGNTIYF
DNA: TGTGCCAGCAGCTTGGGGGCAGGGCAGGTTGGAAACACCATATATTTT